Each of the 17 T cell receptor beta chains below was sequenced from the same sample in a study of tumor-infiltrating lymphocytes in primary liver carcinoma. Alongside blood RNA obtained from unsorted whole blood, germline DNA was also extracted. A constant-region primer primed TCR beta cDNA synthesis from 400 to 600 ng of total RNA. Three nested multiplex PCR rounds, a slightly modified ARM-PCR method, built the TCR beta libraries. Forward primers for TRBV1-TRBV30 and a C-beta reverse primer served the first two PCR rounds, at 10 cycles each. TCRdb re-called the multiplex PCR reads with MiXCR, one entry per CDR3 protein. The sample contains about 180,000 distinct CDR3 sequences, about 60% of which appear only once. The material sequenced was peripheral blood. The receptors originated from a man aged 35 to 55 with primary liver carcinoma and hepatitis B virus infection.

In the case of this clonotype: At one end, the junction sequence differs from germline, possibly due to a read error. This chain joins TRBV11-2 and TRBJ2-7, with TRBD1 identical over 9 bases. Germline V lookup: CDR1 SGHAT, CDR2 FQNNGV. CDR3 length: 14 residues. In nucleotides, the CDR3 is TGTGCCAGTAGCTCGAGACAGGGGGAGTACGAGCAGAACTTC. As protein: CASSSRQGEYEQNF.

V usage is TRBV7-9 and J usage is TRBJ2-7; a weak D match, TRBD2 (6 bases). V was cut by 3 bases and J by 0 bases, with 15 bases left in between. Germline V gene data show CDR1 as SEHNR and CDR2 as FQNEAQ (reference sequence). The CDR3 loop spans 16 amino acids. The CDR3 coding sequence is TGTGCCAGCAGCTTCCCGTTGGGACTCCGCTCCTACGAGCAGTACTTC. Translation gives CASSFPLGLRSYEQYF.

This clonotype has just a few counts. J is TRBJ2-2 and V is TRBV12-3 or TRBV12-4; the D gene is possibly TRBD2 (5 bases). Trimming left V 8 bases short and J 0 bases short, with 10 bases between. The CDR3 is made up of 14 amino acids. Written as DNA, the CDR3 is TGTGCCAGCTCGGAGGAGGCGAACACCGGGGAGCTGTTTTTT. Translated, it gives CASSEEANTGELFF.

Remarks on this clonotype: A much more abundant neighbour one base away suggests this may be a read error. CDR3 amino acids: CASSYGQGAYDYTF. The CDR3 bases are TGTGCCAGCAGCTACGGGCAGGGGGCCTATGACTACACCTTC. The chain has TRBV11-2 and TRBJ1-2; TRBD1 agrees at 8 bases. CDR3 length: 14 amino acids. Germline CDR1 and CDR2: SGHAT and FQNNGV.

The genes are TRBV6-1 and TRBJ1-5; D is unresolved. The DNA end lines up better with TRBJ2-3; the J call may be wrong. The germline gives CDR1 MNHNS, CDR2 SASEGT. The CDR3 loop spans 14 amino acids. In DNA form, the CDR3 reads TGTGCCAGCAGTGAAGTAGGGCTAGGTCAGCCCCAGTATTTT. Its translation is CASSEVGLGQPQYF.

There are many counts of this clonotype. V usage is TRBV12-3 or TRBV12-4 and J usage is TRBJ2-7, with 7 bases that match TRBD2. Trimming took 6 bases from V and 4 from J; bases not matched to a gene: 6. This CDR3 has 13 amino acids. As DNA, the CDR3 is TGTGCCAGCAGAGAGCGGGGCTATTACGAGCAGTACTTC. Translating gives CASRERGYYEQYF.

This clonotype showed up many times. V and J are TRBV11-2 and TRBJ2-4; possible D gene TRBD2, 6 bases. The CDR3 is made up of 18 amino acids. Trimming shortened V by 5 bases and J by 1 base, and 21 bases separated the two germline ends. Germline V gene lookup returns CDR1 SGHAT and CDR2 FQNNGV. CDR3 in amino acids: CASSLAGGPDWAKNIQYF. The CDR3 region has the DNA TGTGCCAGCAGCCTAGCTGGAGGGCCTGATTGGGCCAAAAACATTCAGTACTTC.

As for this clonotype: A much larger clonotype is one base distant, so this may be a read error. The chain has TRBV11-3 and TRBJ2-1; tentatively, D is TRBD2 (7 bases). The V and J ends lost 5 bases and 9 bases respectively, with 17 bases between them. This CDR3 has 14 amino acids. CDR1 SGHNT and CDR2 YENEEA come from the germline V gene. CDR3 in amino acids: CASSLKGGDLEQFF. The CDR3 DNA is TGTGCCAGCAGCCTCAAGGGGGGGGACCTTGAGCAGTTCTTC. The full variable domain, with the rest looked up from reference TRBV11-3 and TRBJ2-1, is EAGVVQSPRYKIIEKKQPVAFWCNPISGHNTLYWYLQNLGQGPELLIRYENEEAVDDSQLPKDRFSAERLKGVDSTLKIQPAELGDSAVYLCASSLKGGDLEQFFGPGTRLTVL.

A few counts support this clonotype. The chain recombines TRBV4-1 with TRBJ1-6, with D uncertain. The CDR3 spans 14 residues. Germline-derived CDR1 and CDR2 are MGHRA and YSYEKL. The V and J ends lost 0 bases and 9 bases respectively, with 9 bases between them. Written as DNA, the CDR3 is TGCGCCAGCAGCCAAGATCGGGGTGGTTCACCCCTCCACTTT. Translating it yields CASSQDRGGSPLHF.

In nucleotides, the CDR3 is TGCAGCGTTGAAGGACTAGCGGGCCGAAGCTCCTACGAGCAGTACTTC. Translating it yields CSVEGLAGRSSYEQYF. This chain uses TRBV29-1 with TRBJ2-7; 10 nucleotides match TRBD2. Germline-derived CDR1 and CDR2 are SQVTM and ANQGSEA. The CDR3 contains 16 residues. The J segment lost 0 bases and the V segment lost 1 base, leaving 6 bases of the junction unmatched.

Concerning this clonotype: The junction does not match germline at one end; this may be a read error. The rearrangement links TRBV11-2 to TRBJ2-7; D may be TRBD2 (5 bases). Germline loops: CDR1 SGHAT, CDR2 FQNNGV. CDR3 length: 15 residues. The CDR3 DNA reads TGTGCCAGTAGCTTAGATCGAGGGCGGAGCTACGAGCAGTACTTC. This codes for CASSLDRGRSYEQYF.

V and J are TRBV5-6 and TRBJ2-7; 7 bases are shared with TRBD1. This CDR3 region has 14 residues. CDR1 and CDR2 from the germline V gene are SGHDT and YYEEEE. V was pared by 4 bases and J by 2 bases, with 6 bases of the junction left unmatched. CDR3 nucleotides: TGTGCCAGCAGCCCATGGGACAGACCCTACGAGCAGTACTTC. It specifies CASSPWDRPYEQYF.

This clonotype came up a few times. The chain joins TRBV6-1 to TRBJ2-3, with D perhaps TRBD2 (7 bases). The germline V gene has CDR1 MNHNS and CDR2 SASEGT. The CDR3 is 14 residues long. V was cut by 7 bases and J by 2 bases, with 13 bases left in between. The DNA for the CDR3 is TGTGCCAGCAAGGAGGGGGGGATCACAGATACGCAGTATTTT. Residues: CASKEGGITDTQYF.

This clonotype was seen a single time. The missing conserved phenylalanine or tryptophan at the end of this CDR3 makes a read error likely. The CDR3 here is CASSFADGETQYL. The DNA for the CDR3 is TGTGCCAGCAGCTTTGCGGATGGGGAGACCCAGTACCTC. The chain is built from TRBV11-2 and TRBJ2-5; the D is unclear. The V gene's germline CDR1 is SGHAT and CDR2 FQNNGV. CDR3 size: 13 residues. The V gene lost 3 bases and the J gene lost 5 bases, with 10 bases spanning the gap.

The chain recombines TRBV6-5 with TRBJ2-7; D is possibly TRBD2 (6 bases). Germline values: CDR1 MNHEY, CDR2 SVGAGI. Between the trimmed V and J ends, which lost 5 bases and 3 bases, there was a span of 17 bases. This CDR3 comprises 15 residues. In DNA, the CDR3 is TGTGCCAGCAGTCCACTAGTGGGAGGATTCTACGAGCAGTACTTC. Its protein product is CASSPLVGGFYEQYF.

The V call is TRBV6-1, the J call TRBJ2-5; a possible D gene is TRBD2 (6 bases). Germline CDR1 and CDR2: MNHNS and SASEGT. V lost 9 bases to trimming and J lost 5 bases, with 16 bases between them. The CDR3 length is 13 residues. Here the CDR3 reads CASKGTLEETQYF. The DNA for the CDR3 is TGTGCCAGTAAAGGGACTTTGGAGGAGACCCAGTACTTC.

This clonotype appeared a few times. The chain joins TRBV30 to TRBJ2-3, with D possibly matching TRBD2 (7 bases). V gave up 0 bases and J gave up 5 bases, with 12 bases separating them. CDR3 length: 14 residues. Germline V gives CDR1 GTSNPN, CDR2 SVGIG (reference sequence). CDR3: CAWSVGGGEDTQYF. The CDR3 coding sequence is TGTGCCTGGAGTGTTGGAGGGGGGGAAGATACGCAGTATTTT.